These 3 T cell receptor beta chains originate from one sample sequenced in a study of blood T cell repertoires in COVID-19. The table came from immunoSEQ multiplex PCR; TCRdb's copy has only in-frame clones and leaves some out. The sample has around 140,000 clones, roughly 88% seen once. The material sequenced was peripheral blood. The receptors stem from a man in his 60s with active or convalescent COVID-19.

The CDR3, as DNA: TGTGCCAGCTCCCCCCAGGGGGGACCGCTTAATGAAAAACTGTTTTTT. It specifies CASSPQGGPLNEKLFF. V and J are TRBV18 and TRBJ1-4; 7 bases align to TRBD1. Looked up from germline, CDR1 is KGHSH and CDR2 is LQKENI. The length of the CDR3 is 16 residues. V lost 6 bases to trimming and J lost 4 bases; unmatched junction nucleotides: 11.

This rearrangement joins TRBV9 to TRBJ1-4; TRBD1 is a possible D gene (6 bases). The V and J ends lost 0 bases and 3 bases respectively, with 12 bases between them. Looked up from germline, CDR1 is SGDLS and CDR2 is YYNGEE. The CDR3 has 16 residues. The CDR3 spells CASSVAGDTANEKLFF. The CDR3 DNA follows: TGTGCCAGCAGCGTAGCAGGGGACACGGCTAATGAAAAACTGTTTTTT.

This rearrangement joins TRBV19 to TRBJ1-5, with D perhaps TRBD1 (6 bases). The CDR3 extends over 15 amino acids. The V end lost 7 bases, the J end lost 4 bases, and 17 bases lay between the germline ends. The germline CDR1 and CDR2 sequences are LNHDA and SQIVND (reference sequence). For the CDR3, the DNA is TGTGCCAGTACCGTCAGGGGTTTACGGAATCAGCCCCAGCATTTT. Its protein product is CASTVRGLRNQPQHF. The full variable domain, rest sourced from reference TRBV19 and TRBJ1-5, is DGGITQSPKYLFRKEGQNVTLSCEQNLNHDAMYWYRQDPGQGLRLIYYSQIVNDFQKGDIAEGYSVSREKKESFPLTVTSAQKNPTAFYLCASTVRGLRNQPQHFGDGTRLSIL.